This paragraph covers one T cell receptor beta chain sequence. The record originates from a study of blood T cell repertoires in COVID-19. Study-wide background: T cells, B-cell-depleted T cells, or PBMCs supplied cDNA or gDNA.

This CDR3 region has 16 residues. The germline V gene has CDR1 MDHEN and CDR2 SYDVKM. Germline trimming cut 4 bases from V and 4 bases from J; bases unmatched to any gene: 7. Method: immunoSEQ multiplex PCR; TCRdb's copy keeps in-frame clones and lacks some. This sample has about 140,000 clones, with 80% to 85% found just once. The chain employs TRBV28 and TRBJ2-3; 11 nucleotides line up with TRBD2. The sequencing input was peripheral blood. This TCR came from a human donor in a cohort sampled during active COVID-19. CDR3 in amino acids: CASSSYSSGRPDTQYF. CDR3 nucleotides: TGTGCCAGCAGTTCCTATTCTAGCGGGAGGCCAGATACGCAGTATTTT.